This entry features one T cell receptor beta chain sequence. The source of the sample is a study of blood T cell repertoires in COVID-19. Using immunoSEQ multiplex PCR, the repertoire was profiled, and TCRdb retains in-frame clones only, with some absent. The sample carries about 260,000 clones, 80% to 90% recorded once. The age range of participants was about 18 to 89 years, with residence in about two dozen US areas. The source of this sequence is a woman aged 35 to 49 who had been exposed to COVID-19. Material: PBMCs or T cells enriched from blood (not recorded which).

CDR3 DNA: TGTGCCAGCAGCTTAAGCGGGTTACGCTATGGCTACACCTTC. Protein: CASSLSGLRYGYTF. The V gene is TRBV7-9, the J gene TRBJ1-2; no firm D call. V shed 2 bases and J shed 4 bases, with 11 bases lying between them. Germline-derived CDR1 and CDR2 are SEHNR and FQNEAQ (reference sequence). This CDR3 has 14 amino acids.